Presented here are 12 T cell receptor beta chains from one specimen sequenced in a study of blood T cell repertoires in COVID-19. Only in-frame clones appear in the TCRdb table, and some are missing; sequencing was by immunoSEQ multiplex PCR. Of about 250,000 clones in the sample, over 70% are singletons; the top ten hold 3% to 3.5%. Sequencing used peripheral blood. These receptors all come from an elderly woman with acute or convalescent COVID-19.

This clone was seen a few times. The chain couples TRBV5-1 to TRBJ1-5; possibly TRBD1 for D (5 bases). V lost 0 bases to trimming and J lost 7 bases, with 14 bases between them. CDR1 and CDR2 from the germline V gene are SGHRS and YFSETQ. The CDR3 has 15 amino acids. Written as DNA, the CDR3 is TGCGCCAGCAGCTTGGTCGGGGGAATTGGGCAGCCCCAGCATTTT. Protein product: CASSLVGGIGQPQHF. Together with reference TRBV5-1 and TRBJ1-5, the CDR3 gives the full variable domain: KAGVTQTPRYLIKTRGQQVTLSCSPISGHRSVSWYQQTPGQGLQFLFEYFSETQRNKGNFPGRFSGRQFSNSRSEMNVSTLELGDSALYLCASSLVGGIGQPQHFGDGTRLSIL.

The chain couples TRBV28 to TRBJ1-2, with 10 bases identical to TRBD1. The trim removed 5 bases at V and 4 bases at J, leaving 7 bases unmatched. This CDR3 spans 15 amino acids. The germline V gene has CDR1 MDHEN and CDR2 SYDVKM. The CDR3 DNA follows: TGTGCCAGCAGTCCCTCAGGGACAGGGGTCTATGGCTACACCTTC. It yields the protein CASSPSGTGVYGYTF.

The V gene is TRBV2, the J gene TRBJ2-2; 9 positions match TRBD1. The junction had 11 bases not matched to a gene; V was cut back by 8 bases and J by 7 bases. CDR1 and CDR2 from the germline V gene are SNHLY and FYNNEI. The CDR3 spans 15 residues. CDR3 bases: TGTGCCAGCGGTGGCCGGGACAGGGATATCGGGGAGCTGTTTTTT. Translated: CASGGRDRDIGELFF. The full variable domain, in which reference TRBV2 and TRBJ2-2 provide the parts outside the CDR3, is EPEVTQTPSHQVTQMGQEVILRCVPISNHLYFYWYRQILGQKVEFLVSFYNNEISEKSEIFDDQFSVERPDGSNFTLKIRSTKLEDSAMYFCASGGRDRDIGELFFGEGSRLTVL.

The chain couples TRBV9 to TRBJ2-7, with 10 bases that match TRBD1. Looked up from germline, CDR1 is SGDLS and CDR2 is YYNGEE. There are 14 residues in the CDR3. With V trimmed by 3 bases and J by 3 bases, 3 bases remained unmatched. CDR3 coding DNA: TGTGCCAGCAGCGACCGGGACAGGGGCTACGAGCAGTACTTC. This translates into CASSDRDRGYEQYF.

This chain joins TRBV12-3 or TRBV12-4 and TRBJ1-2; no clear D. The CDR3 extends over 13 amino acids. The V and J ends lost 1 base and 4 bases respectively, with 7 bases between them. This CDR3 reads CASSLGESYGYTF. The CDR3 region has the DNA TGTGCCAGCAGTTTAGGGGAGAGCTATGGCTACACCTTC.

The chain uses TRBV7-2 and TRBJ2-7; 10 nucleotides line up with TRBD1. The junction had 5 bases not matched to a gene; V was cut back by 0 bases and J by 6 bases. The germline V gene encodes CDR1 SGHTA and CDR2 FQGNSA. This CDR3 is built from 15 residues. This CDR3 is CASSLAGTGELEQYF. In nucleotides, the CDR3 is TGTGCCAGCAGCTTAGCCGGGACAGGGGAGCTCGAGCAGTACTTC.

The V call is TRBV3-1 (or the pseudogene TRBV3-2), the J call TRBJ2-6; no clear D gene. This CDR3 is built from 14 residues. The V gene's germline CDR1 is LGHDT and CDR2 YNNKEL (reference sequence). Trimming took 4 bases from V and 0 from J, leaving 4 bases between them. The CDR3 protein is CASSRSSGANVLTF. The CDR3 region has the DNA TGTGCCAGCAGCCGCAGCTCTGGGGCCAACGTCCTGACTTTC.

J is TRBJ1-2 and V is TRBV6-5; D is undetermined. The germline V gene encodes CDR1 MNHEY and CDR2 SVGAGI. The CDR3 covers 12 residues. V was clipped by 6 bases and J by 2 bases, with 7 bases between them. The CDR3 nucleotides read TGTGCCAGCAGCCCAGTAAACTATGGCTACACCTTC. It is translated as CASSPVNYGYTF.

V usage is TRBV19 and J usage is TRBJ1-5, with D perhaps TRBD1 (5 bases). Trimming shortened V by 4 bases and J by 2 bases, and 12 bases separated the two germline ends. CDR3 length equals 15 residues. Germline CDR1 and CDR2: LNHDA and SQIVND (reference sequence). The CDR3 sequence: CASSKTWGGNQPQHF. CDR3 nucleotide sequence: TGTGCCAGTAGTAAAACTTGGGGCGGCAATCAGCCCCAGCATTTT. Using reference TRBV19 and TRBJ1-5 for the parts outside the CDR3, the full variable domain is DGGITQSPKYLFRKEGQNVTLSCEQNLNHDAMYWYRQDPGQGLRLIYYSQIVNDFQKGDIAEGYSVSREKKESFPLTVTSAQKNPTAFYLCASSKTWGGNQPQHFGDGTRLSIL.

The chain carries TRBV19 and TRBJ1-2; TRBD1 matches 10 bases. V was pared by 9 bases and J by 0 bases, with 13 bases of the junction left unmatched. The CDR3 is 17 amino acids. Germline CDR1 is LNHDA and CDR2 is SQIVND (reference sequence). This CDR3 is CASTRGDRGYANYGYTF. For the CDR3, the DNA is TGTGCCAGCACACGTGGGGACAGGGGCTACGCTAACTATGGCTACACCTTC.

This rearrangement joins TRBV6-2 or TRBV6-3 to TRBJ2-5, with TRBD1 identical over 7 bases. Trimming removed 4 bases from V and 5 bases from J; junction bases left unmatched: 4. This CDR3 is built from 13 residues. The germline gives CDR1 MNHEY, CDR2 SVGEGT. The CDR3 reads CASSLTGYETQYF. CDR3 DNA: TGTGCCAGCAGTTTGACAGGGTACGAGACCCAGTACTTC.

J is TRBJ1-6 and V is TRBV15; D uncertain. The CDR3 loop spans 16 amino acids. CDR1 and CDR2 from the germline V gene are LNHNV and YYDKDF (reference sequence). Trimming took 2 bases from V and 0 from J, leaving 8 bases between them. CDR3 DNA sequence: TGTGCCACCAGCAGATTTGAGAGCTCCTATAATTCACCCCTCCACTTT. Translating it yields CATSRFESSYNSPLHF.